The following is a T cell receptor (beta chain) sequence with its context. This CDR3 contains 13 residues. With 6 bases removed from V and 7 bases from J, the gap between germline ends came to 16 bases. Germline V gene lookup returns CDR1 SNHLY and CDR2 FYNNEI. The data were obtained in a study of T cell changes during pregnancy in multiple sclerosis. Sequencing was performed with immunoSEQ multiplex PCR; in TCRdb, only in-frame clones are kept and a portion is missing. Of 50,000 or so clones listed, around 90% are singletons. The TCR sequence derives from a female donor with multiple sclerosis, enrolled in a pregnancy study. The specimen comprised CD4+ T cells from peripheral blood mononuclear cells, sampled in the second trimester of pregnancy. This chain connects TRBV2 to TRBJ2-7; D possibly corresponds to TRBD1 (5 bases). CDR3 region: CASRQQVPWEQYF. Written as DNA, the CDR3 is TGTGCCAGCAGGCAACAGGTTCCCTGGGAGCAGTACTTC.